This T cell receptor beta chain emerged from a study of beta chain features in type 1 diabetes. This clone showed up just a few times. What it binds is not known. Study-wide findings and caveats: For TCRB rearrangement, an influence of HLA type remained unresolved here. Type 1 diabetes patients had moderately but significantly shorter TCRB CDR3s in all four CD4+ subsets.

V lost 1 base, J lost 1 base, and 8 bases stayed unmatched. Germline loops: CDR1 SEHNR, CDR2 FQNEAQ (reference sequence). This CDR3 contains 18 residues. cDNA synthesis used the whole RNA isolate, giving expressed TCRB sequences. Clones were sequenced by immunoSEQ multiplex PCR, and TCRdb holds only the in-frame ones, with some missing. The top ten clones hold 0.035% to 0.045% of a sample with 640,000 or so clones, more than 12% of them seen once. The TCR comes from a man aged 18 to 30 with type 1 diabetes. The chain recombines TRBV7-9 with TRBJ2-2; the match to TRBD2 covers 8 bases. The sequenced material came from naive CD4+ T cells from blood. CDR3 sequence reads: CASSLGSPGLENTGELFF. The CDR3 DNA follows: TGTGCCAGCAGCTTAGGGTCACCGGGACTAGAGAACACCGGGGAGCTGTTTTTT.